This T cell receptor beta chain was observed in a study of T cells in Graves' hyperthyroidism and ophthalmopathy. Thyroid ultrasound, orbital computed tomography, clinical symptoms, and serum thyroxine and TRAb underpinned diagnoses. Regarding this clonotype: Its antigen is still unknown.

Authors of the study amplified TCR beta CDR3 regions from RNA transcripts. First-round RT-PCR of the TCR CDR3 relied on the HTBI primer set. TCRdb re-called the multiplex PCR reads with MiXCR, one entry per CDR3 protein. Of hundreds of thousands of distinct CDR3 sequences in the sample, roughly 50% were seen once. Per germline, CDR1 SNHLY and CDR2 FYNNEI. The CDR3 has 14 residues. Deletions cut 8 bases from V and 5 bases from J, with 18 bases between. Findings and caveats of the study: From stable hyperthyroidism, ophthalmopathy was separated by a 13 V-J model. Most clonotypes expanded in thyroid above 0.001 were likewise present in blood.

The TCR sequence derives from a woman under 30 with Graves' hyperthyroidism. Input material: peripheral blood or thyroid tissue (not recorded which). The V call is TRBV2, the J call TRBJ1-2, with D perhaps TRBD1 (6 bases). The CDR3 loop is CASVSLGTHYGYTF. Written as DNA, the CDR3 is TGTGCCAGCGTAAGCCTCGGGACACATTATGGCTACACCTTC.